Sequencing of this TCR beta chain was carried out in a study of blood T cell repertoires in COVID-19. Study overall: There were acute and convalescent COVID-19 samples, and they came from the United States, Italy and Spain. PBMCs, B-cell-depleted T cells, or T cells provided the cDNA or gDNA that made up the material.

CDR1 and CDR2 from the germline V gene are SGHRS and YFSETQ. CDR3 length: 15 amino acids. With 4 bases clipped from V and 0 bases from J, the junction kept 5 bases outside the gene matches. Original processing notes: Reference gene primer amplification in the assay estimated nucleated cell counts. Clones were sequenced by immunoSEQ multiplex PCR, and TCRdb holds only the in-frame ones, with some missing. Clonal size and the V and J genes are those of that table, whereas D and trimming came from the DNA. Among 200,000 to 250,000 clones listed, around nine tenths were seen once. This receptor was taken from a woman aged 55-70 years with acute or convalescent COVID-19. The rearrangement joins TRBV5-1 to TRBJ2-7, with 9 bases aligning to TRBD2. Input material: peripheral blood. The CDR3 sequence is CASSMGLAPSYEQYF. The CDR3 bases are TGCGCCAGCAGCATGGGACTAGCACCCTCCTACGAGCAGTACTTC.